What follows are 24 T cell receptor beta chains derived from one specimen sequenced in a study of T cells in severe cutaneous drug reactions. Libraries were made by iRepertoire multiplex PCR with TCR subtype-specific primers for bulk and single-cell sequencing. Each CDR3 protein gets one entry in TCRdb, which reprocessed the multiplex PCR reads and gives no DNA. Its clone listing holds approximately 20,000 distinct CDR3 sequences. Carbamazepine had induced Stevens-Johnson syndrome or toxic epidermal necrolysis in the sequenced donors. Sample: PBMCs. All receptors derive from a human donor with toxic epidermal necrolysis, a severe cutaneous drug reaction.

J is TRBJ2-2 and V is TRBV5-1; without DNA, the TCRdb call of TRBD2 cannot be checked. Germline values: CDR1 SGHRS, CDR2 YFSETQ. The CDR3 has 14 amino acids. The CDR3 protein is CASSLVSLAGELFF.

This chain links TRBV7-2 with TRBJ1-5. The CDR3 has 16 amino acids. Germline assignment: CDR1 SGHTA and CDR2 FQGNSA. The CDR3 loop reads CASSLIRWGFNQPQHF. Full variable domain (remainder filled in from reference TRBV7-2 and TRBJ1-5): GAGVSQSPSNKVTEKGKDVELRCDPISGHTALYWYRQSLGQGLEFLIYFQGNSAPDKSGLPSDRFSAERTGGSVSTLTIQRTQQEDSAVYLCASSLIRWGFNQPQHFGDGTRLSIL.

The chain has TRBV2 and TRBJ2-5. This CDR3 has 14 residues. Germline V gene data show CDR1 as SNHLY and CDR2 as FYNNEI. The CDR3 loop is CASSGYKLRETQYF.

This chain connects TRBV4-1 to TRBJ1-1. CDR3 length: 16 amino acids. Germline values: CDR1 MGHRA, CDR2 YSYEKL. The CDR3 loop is CASSLRGDYVNTEAFF.

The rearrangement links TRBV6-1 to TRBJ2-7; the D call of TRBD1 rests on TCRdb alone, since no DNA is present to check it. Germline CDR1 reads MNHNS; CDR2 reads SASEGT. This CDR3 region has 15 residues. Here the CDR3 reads CASSEVGGASYEQYF.

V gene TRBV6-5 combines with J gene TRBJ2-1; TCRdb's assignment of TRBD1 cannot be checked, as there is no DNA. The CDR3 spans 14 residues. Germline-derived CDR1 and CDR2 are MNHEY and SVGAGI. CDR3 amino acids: CASSFSGQGNEQFF.

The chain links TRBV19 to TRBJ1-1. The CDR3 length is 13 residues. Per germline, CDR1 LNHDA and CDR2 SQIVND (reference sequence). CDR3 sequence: CASSSQLNTEAFF.

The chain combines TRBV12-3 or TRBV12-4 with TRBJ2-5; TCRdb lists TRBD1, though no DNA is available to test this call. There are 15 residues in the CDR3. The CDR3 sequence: CASSTSTGTRETQYF.

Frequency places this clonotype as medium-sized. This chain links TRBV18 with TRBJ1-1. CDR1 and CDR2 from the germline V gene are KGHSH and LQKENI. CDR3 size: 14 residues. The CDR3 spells CASSPTGVNTEAFF.

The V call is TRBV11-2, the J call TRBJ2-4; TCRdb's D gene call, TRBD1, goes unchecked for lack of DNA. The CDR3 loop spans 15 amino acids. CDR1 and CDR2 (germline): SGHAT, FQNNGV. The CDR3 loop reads CASSLGVSSGNIQYF.

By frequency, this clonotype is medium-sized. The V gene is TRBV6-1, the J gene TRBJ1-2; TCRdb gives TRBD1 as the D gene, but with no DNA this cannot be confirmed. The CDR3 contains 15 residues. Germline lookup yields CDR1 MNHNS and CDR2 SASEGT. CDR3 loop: CASSATLGGNYGYTF.

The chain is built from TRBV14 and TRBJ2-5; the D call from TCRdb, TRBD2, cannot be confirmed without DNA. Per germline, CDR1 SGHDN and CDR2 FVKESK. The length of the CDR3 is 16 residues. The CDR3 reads CASSQDSPGASETQYF.

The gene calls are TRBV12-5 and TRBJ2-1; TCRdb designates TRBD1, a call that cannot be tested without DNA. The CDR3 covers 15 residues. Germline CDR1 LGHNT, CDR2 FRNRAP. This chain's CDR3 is CASAGGYTGGSEQFF. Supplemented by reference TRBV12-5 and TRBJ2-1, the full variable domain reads DARVTQTPRHKVTEMGQEVTMRCQPILGHNTVFWYRQTMMQGLELLAYFRNRAPLDDSGMPKDRFSAEMPDATLATLKIQPSEPRDSAVYFCASAGGYTGGSEQFFGPGTRLTVL.

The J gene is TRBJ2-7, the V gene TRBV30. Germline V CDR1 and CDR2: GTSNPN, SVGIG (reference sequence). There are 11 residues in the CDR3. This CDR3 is CAWRLSYEQYF. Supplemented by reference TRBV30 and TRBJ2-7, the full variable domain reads SQTIHQWPATLVQPVGSPLSLECTVEGTSNPNLYWYRQAAGRGLQLLFYSVGIGQISSEVPQNLSASRPQDRQFILSSKKLLLSDSGFYLCAWRLSYEQYFGPGTRLTVT.

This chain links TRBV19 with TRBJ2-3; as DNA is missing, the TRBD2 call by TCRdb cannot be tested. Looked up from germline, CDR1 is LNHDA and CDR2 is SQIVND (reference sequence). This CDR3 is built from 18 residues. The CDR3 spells CASSIDPTGGPRTDTQYF.

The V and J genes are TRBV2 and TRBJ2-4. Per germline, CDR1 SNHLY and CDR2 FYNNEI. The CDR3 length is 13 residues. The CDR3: CATSELGLNIQYF. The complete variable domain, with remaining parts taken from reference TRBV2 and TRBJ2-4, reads EPEVTQTPSHQVTQMGQEVILRCVPISNHLYFYWYRQILGQKVEFLVSFYNNEISEKSEIFDDQFSVERPDGSNFTLKIRSTKLEDSAMYFCATSELGLNIQYFGAGTRLSVL.

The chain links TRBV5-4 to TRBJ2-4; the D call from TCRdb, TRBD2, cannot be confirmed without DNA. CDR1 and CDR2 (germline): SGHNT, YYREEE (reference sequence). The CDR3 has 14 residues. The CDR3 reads CASSFSGSNDIQYF.

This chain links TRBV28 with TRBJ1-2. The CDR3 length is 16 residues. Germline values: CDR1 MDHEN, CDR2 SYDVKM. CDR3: CASSLAGAQEDYGYTF.

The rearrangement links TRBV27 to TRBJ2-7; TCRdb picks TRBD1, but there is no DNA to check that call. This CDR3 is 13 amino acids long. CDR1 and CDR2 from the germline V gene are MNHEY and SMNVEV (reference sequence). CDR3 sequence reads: CASSPGGAYEQYF.

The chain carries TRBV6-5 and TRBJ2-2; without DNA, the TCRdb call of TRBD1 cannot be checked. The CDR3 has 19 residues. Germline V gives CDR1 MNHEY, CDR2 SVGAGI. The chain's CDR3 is CASSYVRDRDFVLSGELFF.

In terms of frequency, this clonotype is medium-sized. CDR3 loop: CASSPGQGKNIQYF. The chain recombines TRBV9 with TRBJ2-4; lacking DNA, the TRBD1 call made by TCRdb goes unchecked. In germline, CDR1 is SGDLS, CDR2 YYNGEE. This CDR3 contains 14 residues.

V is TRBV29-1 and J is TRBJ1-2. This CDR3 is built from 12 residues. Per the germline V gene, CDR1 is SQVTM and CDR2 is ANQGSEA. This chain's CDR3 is CSVTGANYGYTF.

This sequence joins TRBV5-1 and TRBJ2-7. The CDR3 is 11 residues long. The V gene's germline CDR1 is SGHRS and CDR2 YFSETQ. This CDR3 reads CPGRVAYEQYF.

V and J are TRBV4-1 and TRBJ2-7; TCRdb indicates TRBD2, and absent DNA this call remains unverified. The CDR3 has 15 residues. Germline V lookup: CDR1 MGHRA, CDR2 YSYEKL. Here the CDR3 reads CASSQARDSSREQYF.